These 15 T cell receptor beta chains were sequenced from one sample in a study of T cell repertoires in cytomegalovirus infection. Antigens of these TCRs are unknown. TCRdb reprocessed the reads with MiXCR, giving one entry per CDR3 protein. The sample consists of some 900,000 distinct CDR3 sequences, about 33% of them appearing once. This sample comprised cultured CD8+ T cells from PBMCs, obtained from culture after CMV antigen stimulation. Receptors originate from a human donor in good health (CMV status not recorded). Some clones in this sample may be carry-over from other donors' samples.

The rearrangement joins TRBV7-6 to TRBJ1-6; D is possibly TRBD1 (5 bases). The CDR3 length is 15 residues. Germline V CDR1 and CDR2: SGHVS, FNYEAQ. V was shortened by 4 bases and J by 8 bases, with 15 bases between the two germline ends. For the CDR3, the DNA is TGTGCCAGCAGCTCGGCCGGGGGAGGTGATTCACCCCTCCACTTT. It specifies CASSSAGGGDSPLHF.

This clonotype occurred a few times. This chain connects TRBV7-3 to TRBJ2-5; 9 nucleotides line up with TRBD1. V lost 2 bases, J lost 5 bases, and 6 bases stayed unmatched. Per germline, CDR1 SGHTA and CDR2 FQGTGA. The CDR3 is made up of 15 amino acids. The chain's CDR3 is CASSLLQGARETQYF. CDR3 DNA: TGTGCCAGCAGCTTACTACAGGGGGCGAGGGAGACCCAGTACTTC.

The J gene is TRBJ1-2, the V gene TRBV19, with D possibly TRBD1 on 5 matching bases. V dropped 5 bases and J dropped 11 bases, with 21 bases sitting between them. CDR1 LNHDA and CDR2 SQIVND come from the germline V gene (reference sequence). The CDR3 has 14 residues. This CDR3 reads CASSLTPGTVEYTF. The CDR3 DNA follows: TGTGCCAGTAGTTTAACACCCGGGACCGTGGAATACACCTTC.

The table lists this clonotype with a few counts. The chain employs TRBV2 and TRBJ2-2; D gene ambiguous. The V and J ends lost 4 bases and 4 bases respectively, with 16 bases between them. The CDR3 runs to 16 residues. The germline V gene encodes CDR1 SNHLY and CDR2 FYNNEI. The CDR3 loop is CASSVVAQHPTGELFF. The DNA of the CDR3 is TGTGCCAGCAGTGTTGTCGCACAGCACCCCACCGGGGAGCTGTTTTTT.

This clonotype has more than one count but fewer than ten. The chain is built from TRBV7-9 and TRBJ1-5; no clear D. The germline gives CDR1 SEHNR, CDR2 FQNEAQ (reference sequence). The length of the CDR3 is 15 residues. Trimming stripped 4 bases from V and 6 bases from J, with 16 bases between. The CDR3 region has the DNA TGTGCCAGCAGCTCCGGACTTATTCAAGGTCAGCCCCAGCATTTT. Its protein is CASSSGLIQGQPQHF.

There are a few counts of this clonotype. This chain uses TRBV6-1 with TRBJ2-1; tentatively, D is TRBD1 or TRBD2 (5 bases each). CDR1 and CDR2 (germline): MNHNS, SASEGT. Trimming took off 9 bases at V and 6 bases at J, with 21 bases between the two ends. This CDR3 comprises 15 residues. CDR3 nucleotide sequence: TGTGCCAGTAGCCCTACTAGGGTGAGGGGCAATGAGCAGTTCTTC. Amino acid sequence: CASSPTRVRGNEQFF.

The J gene is TRBJ1-6, the V gene TRBV3-1, with TRBD1 matching 10 bases. CDR3 length: 15 amino acids. Germline CDR1 is LGHDT and CDR2 is YNNKEL (reference sequence). V trimming: 2 bases; J trimming: 8 bases; junction bases outside the gene matches: 3. CDR3 region: CASSQPGTGDSPLHF. The CDR3 DNA follows: TGTGCCAGCAGCCAACCCGGGACAGGGGATTCACCCCTCCACTTT.

This chain connects TRBV5-1 to TRBJ1-1, with D maybe TRBD1 (5 bases). The CDR3 extends over 13 amino acids. Trimming shortened V by 1 base and J by 6 bases, and 10 bases separated the two germline ends. In germline, CDR1 is SGHRS, CDR2 YFSETQ. The CDR3 loop reads CASSLIGGPEAFF. The CDR3 DNA reads TGCGCCAGCAGCTTGATTGGGGGTCCTGAAGCTTTCTTT.

There are a few counts of this clonotype. The chain combines TRBV6-1 with TRBJ1-2; no reliable D call. Per germline, CDR1 MNHNS and CDR2 SASEGT. Trimming shortened V by 7 bases and J by 7 bases, and 7 bases separated the two germline ends. The CDR3 is made up of 10 amino acids. DNA for the CDR3: TGTGCCAGCATAGGAGGTGGCTACACCTTC. Translation gives CASIGGGYTF.

This clonotype came up a few times. The J gene is TRBJ1-6, the V gene TRBV28; a possible D gene is TRBD1 (6 bases). From germline, CDR1 is MDHEN and CDR2 SYDVKM. CDR3 length: 12 amino acids. The CDR3 here is CAGGEFNSPLHF. The CDR3 nucleotides read TGTGCGGGGGGCGAGTTTAATTCACCCCTCCACTTT.

V is TRBV6-6 and J is TRBJ1-5, with 8 bases matching TRBD1. Germline V gives CDR1 MNHNY, CDR2 SVGAGI (reference sequence). This CDR3 is built from 15 residues. V was clipped by 7 bases and J by 6 bases; unmatched bases: 11. CDR3 nucleotide sequence: TGTGCCAGCACCGTTGACAGGGGCTACGGTCAGCCCCAGCATTTT. This codes for CASTVDRGYGQPQHF.

This clonotype has only one observation. V and J are TRBV5-1 and TRBJ2-1; the D gene is possibly TRBD2 (6 bases). This CDR3 has 15 residues. Germline CDR1 reads SGHRS; CDR2 reads YFSETQ. Trimming took off 0 bases at V and 6 bases at J, with 13 bases between the two ends. The CDR3 sequence is CASSLEGGVLNEQFF. DNA for the CDR3: TGCGCCAGCAGCTTGGAAGGCGGGGTACTCAATGAGCAGTTCTTC.

This clonotype was counted between two and nine times. The rearrangement joins TRBV2 to TRBJ1-2; the match to TRBD1 covers 7 bases. CDR1 and CDR2 from the germline V gene are SNHLY and FYNNEI. CDR3 length: 14 residues. V shed 3 bases, J shed 6 bases, and the junction held 7 bases outside the gene matches. The CDR3 spells CASSDGGQWDGYTF. DNA for the CDR3: TGTGCCAGCAGTGATGGGGGACAGTGGGATGGCTACACCTTC. Using reference TRBV2 and TRBJ1-2 for the parts outside the CDR3, the full variable domain is EPEVTQTPSHQVTQMGQEVILRCVPISNHLYFYWYRQILGQKVEFLVSFYNNEISEKSEIFDDQFSVERPDGSNFTLKIRSTKLEDSAMYFCASSDGGQWDGYTFGSGTRLTVV.

The rearrangement links TRBV6-1 to TRBJ1-4, with 12 bases matching TRBD1. The CDR3 is 15 amino acids. The J segment lost 6 bases and the V segment lost 6 bases, leaving 5 bases of the junction unmatched. Germline CDR1 is MNHNS and CDR2 is SASEGT. The chain's CDR3 is CASRGTGGAHEKLFF. The CDR3 bases are TGTGCCAGCAGGGGGACAGGGGGCGCCCATGAAAAACTGTTTTTT.

This clonotype has only one observation. The gene calls are TRBV10-3 and TRBJ2-2, with 10 bases that match TRBD2. The V and J ends lost 6 bases and 1 base, in that order; junction bases with no gene match: 8. Per germline, CDR1 ENHRY and CDR2 SYGVKD. This CDR3 is 17 amino acids long. The CDR3 region is CAIRRASGGQNTGELFF. The CDR3 DNA follows: TGTGCCATCAGGCGGGCTAGCGGGGGTCAGAACACCGGGGAGCTGTTTTTT.